One and the same sample provided the 14 T cell receptor beta chains below, sequenced in a study of control samples from healthy donors and cancer patients. Repertoires were generated with immunoSEQ multiplex PCR, while TCRdb's copy carries only in-frame clones and drops some. The sample consists of over 85,000 clones, over 75% of them appearing once. The sequenced sample consisted of PBMCs. Receptor source: a woman in her fifties or sixties with lung cancer.

The chain is built from TRBV28 and TRBJ1-3; no firm D call. This CDR3 is built from 12 residues. Per the germline V gene, CDR1 is MDHEN and CDR2 is SYDVKM. The V end was cut by 8 bases, the J end by 4 bases, with 9 bases between. CDR3: CASFQRGNTIYF. Written as DNA, the CDR3 is TGTGCCAGCTTCCAGCGCGGAAACACCATATATTTT.

The V call is TRBV18, the J call TRBJ1-5; D remains unclear. This CDR3 has 16 amino acids. The germline V gene has CDR1 KGHSH and CDR2 LQKENI. The V and J ends lost 0 bases and 7 bases respectively, with 16 bases between them. The CDR3 is CASSPPSAVSGQPQHF. The CDR3 DNA reads TGTGCCAGCTCACCACCGTCGGCGGTGTCGGGGCAGCCCCAGCATTTT.

The chain is built from TRBV5-1 and TRBJ2-3; D gene uncertain. This CDR3 has 14 amino acids. With 0 bases removed from V and 4 bases from J, the gap between germline ends came to 9 bases. From germline, CDR1 is SGHRS and CDR2 YFSETQ. The CDR3 is CASSLAAGADTQYF. Written as DNA, the CDR3 is TGCGCCAGCAGCTTGGCTGCTGGAGCAGATACGCAGTATTTT.

The chain combines TRBV5-1 with TRBJ1-1; 7 positions agree with TRBD1. Germline V gives CDR1 SGHRS, CDR2 YFSETQ. V shed 0 bases and J 5 bases; nucleotides not matched to a gene: 4. This CDR3 comprises 14 residues. The CDR3 nucleotides are TGCGCCAGCAGCTTGGAAGGGGGCTGGACTGAAGCTTTCTTT. Protein sequence: CASSLEGGWTEAFF.

This chain joins TRBV7-6 and TRBJ2-7; D may correspond to TRBD1 or TRBD2 (7 bases each). This CDR3 is 16 amino acids long. Trimming took 3 bases from V and 4 from J, leaving 19 bases between them. Germline assignment: CDR1 SGHVS and CDR2 FNYEAQ. The CDR3: CASSFGQAGESYEQYF. DNA of the CDR3: TGTGCCAGCAGCTTCGGACAGGCGGGGGAGTCTTACGAGCAGTACTTC.

The chain has TRBV18 and TRBJ2-7; 7 bases align to TRBD1. The CDR3 loop spans 13 amino acids. Germline V gene lookup returns CDR1 KGHSH and CDR2 LQKENI. Trimming cost V 6 bases and J 4 bases; bases outside gene matches: 6. The CDR3 DNA is TGTGCCAGCTCGCCGGGACAGTTGTACGAGCAGTACTTC. It translates to CASSPGQLYEQYF.

This clone has only one observation. The chain employs TRBV7-3 and TRBJ2-2, with 8 bases lining up with TRBD1. CDR1 is SGHTA, CDR2 FQGTGA, per germline. The V segment lost 5 bases and the J segment 6 bases; nucleotides outside the gene matches: 8. The CDR3 contains 15 residues. Here the CDR3 reads CASSPGQGRAGELFF. For the CDR3, the DNA is TGTGCCAGCAGCCCAGGACAGGGAAGGGCCGGGGAGCTGTTTTTT.

The chain uses TRBV5-1 and TRBJ2-1, with a possible D match to TRBD2 (6 bases). V was trimmed by 3 bases and J by 5 bases, leaving 18 bases between them. There are 16 residues in the CDR3. Germline CDR1 reads SGHRS; CDR2 reads YFSETQ. CDR3 nucleotides: TGCGCCAGCAGCTCCGTACTAGCATCTGCAAACAATGAGCAGTTCTTC. Translated: CASSSVLASANNEQFF.

The chain links TRBV7-2 to TRBJ1-1; D may be TRBD1 (6 bases). The CDR3 length is 15 residues. V dropped 5 bases and J dropped 4 bases, with 17 bases sitting between them. Germline loops: CDR1 SGHTA, CDR2 FQGNSA. CDR3 DNA sequence: TGTGCCAGCAGCCCAGGGGCAGGCTTGGGCACTGAAGCTTTCTTT. Its protein product is CASSPGAGLGTEAFF. The full variable domain, rest sourced from reference TRBV7-2 and TRBJ1-1, is GAGVSQSPSNKVTEKGKDVELRCDPISGHTALYWYRQSLGQGLEFLIYFQGNSAPDKSGLPSDRFSAERTGGSVSTLTIQRTQQEDSAVYLCASSPGAGLGTEAFFGQGTRLTVV.

The CDR3 DNA sequence: TGTGCCAGCAGCTTAGGACGATCCCATAGTGGAGATACGCAGTATTTT. This sequence encodes CASSLGRSHSGDTQYF. The chain links TRBV7-9 to TRBJ2-3, with D uncertain. The CDR3 runs to 16 residues. Germline V lookup: CDR1 SEHNR, CDR2 FQNEAQ (reference sequence). With 1 base removed from V and 5 bases from J, the gap between germline ends came to 16 bases.

The chain has TRBV25-1 and TRBJ1-1, with D possibly being TRBD1 (5 bases). This CDR3 has 16 amino acids. V was cut by 2 bases and J by 0 bases, with 13 bases left in between. Germline assignment: CDR1 MGHDK and CDR2 SYGVNS. The CDR3 loop reads CASSELGDPVNTEAFF. The CDR3, as DNA: TGTGCCAGCAGTGAACTTGGGGACCCAGTGAACACTGAAGCTTTCTTT.

The rearrangement uses TRBV5-1 and TRBJ1-1; perhaps TRBD1 as D (6 bases). Germline V gene lookup returns CDR1 SGHRS and CDR2 YFSETQ. The germline V and J ends were trimmed by 5 bases and 5 bases, with 13 bases remaining between them. The CDR3 length is 13 residues. The CDR3 spells CASRQQGETEAFF. CDR3 nucleotides: TGCGCCAGCAGACAACAGGGTGAAACTGAAGCTTTCTTT.

This clone was counted once. The chain combines TRBV2 with TRBJ1-3; 8 nucleotides match TRBD1. V dropped 6 bases and J dropped 0; count of bases not matched to a gene: 7. The CDR3 consists of 16 residues. The germline V gene has CDR1 SNHLY and CDR2 FYNNEI. CDR3 coding DNA: TGTGCCAGCAGCCCCAGACAGGGGAGCTCTGGAAACACCATATATTTT. Protein sequence: CASSPRQGSSGNTIYF. Complete variable domain (other parts from reference TRBV2 and TRBJ1-3): EPEVTQTPSHQVTQMGQEVILRCVPISNHLYFYWYRQILGQKVEFLVSFYNNEISEKSEIFDDQFSVERPDGSNFTLKIRSTKLEDSAMYFCASSPRQGSSGNTIYFGEGSWLTVV.

This clone was seen only once. The chain employs TRBV9 and TRBJ1-5, with a possible D match to TRBD1 (5 bases). Germline V gene lookup returns CDR1 SGDLS and CDR2 YYNGEE. Trimming stripped 4 bases from V and 5 bases from J, with 16 bases between. This CDR3 has 15 residues. CDR3 region: CASSPRGREDQPQHF. The CDR3 DNA reads TGTGCCAGCAGCCCCCGCGGCAGGGAGGATCAGCCCCAGCATTTT.